This T cell receptor (beta chain) stems from a study of long-term antiretroviral therapy in people with HIV. Overall study results and limits: Among HIV repertoires, CDR3 length ranges were narrower than those of controls.

It was version v3.0 of the immunoSEQ assay that was run at survey level. For every sample, sequencing targeted roughly 40,000-55,000 T-cell genomes. TCRdb's table, derived via immunoSEQ multiplex PCR, lists solely in-frame clones and lacks some. The table has almost 30,000 clones, around 90% seen once. Regarding this clone: Its antigen is not identified.

The CDR3 length is 16 residues. Germline-derived CDR1 and CDR2 are SGHDT and YYEEEE. With 1 base removed from V and 1 base from J, the gap between germline ends came to 13 bases. The sequencing here drew on unsorted PBMCs, taken 3.2 years before starting antiretroviral therapy. This chain connects TRBV5-6 to TRBJ2-3; D gene unclear. This receptor was taken from a man aged 45-60 years with HIV. The CDR3 sequence is CASSLSPGSGTDTQYF. In DNA, the CDR3 is TGTGCCAGCAGCTTGTCCCCCGGGTCAGGCACAGATACGCAGTATTTT.